Below are 28 T cell receptor beta chains sequenced from a single sample in a study of blood T cell repertoires in COVID-19 (dated by TCRdb to the early 2020s). The method was the immunoSEQ multiplex PCR assay. This is the immuneACCESS table as TCRdb keeps it, with only in-frame sequences that have V and J called. A part of the clones is gone; compared with another copy, unresolved V genes explain less than half, and the rest is unexplained. A total of about 86,000 clones appear in this sample, over 70% of them only once. Of the sample, approximately 34% is held by the ten largest clones. The specimen sequenced was peripheral blood. These receptors all come from a woman older than 75 with active or convalescent COVID-19.

V is TRBV5-1 and J is TRBJ2-7; 9 nucleotides line up with TRBD1. Germline trimming cut 3 bases from V and 1 base from J; bases unmatched to any gene: 8. The CDR3 is 16 residues long. Germline CDR1 SGHRS, CDR2 YFSETQ. CDR3 in DNA: TGCGCCAGCAGCTCCGGGACAGGGATCTCATCCTACGAGCAGTACTTC. Its translation: CASSSGTGISSYEQYF.

This clone was seen more than once but under ten times. The rearrangement uses TRBV18 and TRBJ1-2, with D possibly TRBD1 on 5 matching bases. The length of the CDR3 is 13 residues. Germline values: CDR1 KGHSH, CDR2 LQKENI. The V end lost 3 bases, the J end lost 5 bases, and 10 bases lay between the germline ends. The CDR3 DNA is TGTGCCAGCTCACCTCTACGGGGGTATGGCTACACCTTC. This codes for CASSPLRGYGYTF.

The table lists this clone with a few counts. The chain uses TRBV14 and TRBJ2-7; D uncertain. Trimming removed 1 base from V and 2 bases from J, with 15 bases in between. This CDR3 comprises 16 residues. CDR1 SGHDN and CDR2 FVKESK come from the germline V gene. For the CDR3, the DNA is TGTGCCAGCAGCCAAGCGCGACTGACGTTCACCTACGAGCAGTACTTC. This codes for CASSQARLTFTYEQYF.

J is TRBJ2-1 and V is TRBV6-2 or TRBV6-3; D is undetermined. Looked up from germline, CDR1 is MNHEY and CDR2 is SVGEGT. With 1 base removed from V and 8 bases from J, the gap between germline ends came to 6 bases. The length of the CDR3 is 12 residues. DNA for the CDR3: TGTGCCAGCAGTTACTTCAGGTATGAGCAGTTCTTC. Translating it yields CASSYFRYEQFF.

The chain carries TRBV7-9 and TRBJ2-3, with D hard to call. The CDR3 runs 14 residues. Germline CDR1 and CDR2: SEHNR and FQNEAQ (reference sequence). V was shortened by 3 bases and J by 4 bases, with 11 bases between the two germline ends. Here the CDR3 reads CASSFRNPPDTQYF. In DNA form, the CDR3 reads TGTGCCAGCAGCTTTAGAAATCCTCCAGATACGCAGTATTTT. Combining the CDR3 with reference TRBV7-9 and TRBJ2-3 gives the whole variable domain DTGVSQNPRHKITKRGQNVTFRCDPISEHNRLYWYRQTLGQGPEFLTYFQNEAQLEKSRLLSDRFSAERPKGSFSTLEIQRTEQGDSAMYLCASSFRNPPDTQYFGPGTRLTVL.

V is TRBV15 and J is TRBJ2-7, with a tentative D call TRBD2 (6 bases). The V gene's germline CDR1 is LNHNV and CDR2 YYDKDF (reference sequence). Trimming stripped 0 bases from V and 0 bases from J, with 12 bases between. This CDR3 comprises 16 residues. The CDR3 reads CATSRDRLADSYEQYF. DNA of the CDR3: TGTGCCACCAGCAGAGATCGATTAGCGGACTCCTACGAGCAGTACTTC.

The V gene is TRBV6-6, the J gene TRBJ1-5; 9 bases line up with TRBD1. V was clipped by 0 bases and J by 4 bases; unmatched bases: 4. The CDR3 runs to 16 residues. Germline V gene lookup returns CDR1 MNHNY and CDR2 SVGAGI (reference sequence). The CDR3 DNA reads TGTGCCAGCAGTTACTCGACTGACAGGGGGAATCAGCCCCAGCATTTT. Its translation: CASSYSTDRGNQPQHF.

The V and J genes are TRBV19 and TRBJ1-1; D gene ambiguous. V was pared by 3 bases and J by 1 base, with 9 bases between. The V gene's germline CDR1 is LNHDA and CDR2 SQIVND (reference sequence). The CDR3 runs to 14 residues. The chain's CDR3 is CASSIRRENTEAFF. The CDR3 nucleotides read TGTGCCAGTAGTATTCGTCGAGAGAACACTGAAGCTTTCTTT.

J is TRBJ1-1 and V is TRBV4-3, with 8 bases identical to TRBD1. With V trimmed by 4 bases and J by 0 bases, 7 bases remained unmatched. The CDR3 has 16 residues. Germline CDR1 LGHNA, CDR2 YSLEER. The chain's CDR3 is CASSRGQGGMNTEAFF. CDR3 DNA sequence: TGCGCCAGCAGCCGAGGACAGGGAGGGATGAACACTGAAGCTTTCTTT.

The chain links TRBV5-1 to TRBJ2-1; no firm D call. Germline CDR1 and CDR2: SGHRS and YFSETQ. V lost 4 bases to trimming and J lost 0 bases, with 14 bases between them. The CDR3 totals 16 residues. The CDR3 loop is CASSPRRQSSYNEQFF. CDR3 coding DNA: TGCGCCAGCAGCCCTAGACGGCAGAGCTCCTACAATGAGCAGTTCTTC.

This chain connects TRBV5-1 to TRBJ2-1, with D uncertain. The CDR3 totals 15 residues. Germline assignment: CDR1 SGHRS and CDR2 YFSETQ. Trimming pared 4 bases from V and 0 bases from J, leaving 11 bases between. CDR3 nucleotide sequence: TGCGCCAGCAGCCAGGAAGGAAGCTCCTACAATGAGCAGTTCTTC. Translation gives CASSQEGSSYNEQFF.

The rearrangement uses TRBV28 and TRBJ2-1, with D tentatively TRBD2 (7 bases). V lost 7 bases and J 4 bases, leaving 17 bases between the germline ends. Germline V gene data show CDR1 as MDHEN and CDR2 as SYDVKM. The CDR3 spans 15 residues. CDR3 coding DNA: TGTGCCAGCACCCTCGATGGGGGGGCGTACAATGAGCAGTTCTTC. It specifies CASTLDGGAYNEQFF.

The chain joins TRBV3-1 (or the pseudogene TRBV3-2) to TRBJ2-5, with a possible D match to TRBD2 (5 bases). Trimming pared 3 bases from V and 6 bases from J, leaving 14 bases between. The CDR3 sequence is 14 residues long. Germline CDR1 is LGHDT and CDR2 is YNNKEL (reference sequence). The CDR3 DNA reads as TGTGCCAGCAGCCACCTCGACGGGGTGCAGACCCAGTACTTC. Its translation is CASSHLDGVQTQYF.

The chain is built from TRBV19 and TRBJ2-5; D may be TRBD1 (5 bases). Per the germline V gene, CDR1 is LNHDA and CDR2 is SQIVND (reference sequence). Trimming left V 6 bases short and J 1 base short, with 9 bases between. The CDR3 runs 13 residues. The chain's CDR3 is CASSTTAQETQYF. The CDR3 region has the DNA TGTGCCAGTAGCACGACAGCCCAAGAGACCCAGTACTTC.

The genes are TRBV6-5 and TRBJ1-6; weak D call: TRBD1 (6 bases). This CDR3 spans 15 amino acids. The V and J ends lost 6 bases and 7 bases respectively, with 16 bases between them. Germline CDR1 is MNHEY and CDR2 is SVGAGI. CDR3 loop: CASSLQGMGNSPLHF. The CDR3 region has the DNA TGTGCCAGCAGCCTCCAGGGGATGGGAAATTCACCCCTCCACTTT.

The V and J genes are TRBV28 and TRBJ2-7; 10 bases are shared with TRBD1. This CDR3 spans 18 amino acids. Germline V gene data show CDR1 as MDHEN and CDR2 as SYDVKM. The J segment lost 6 bases and the V segment lost 2 bases, leaving 16 bases of the junction unmatched. CDR3 in DNA: TGTGCCAGCAGTTTAAGGACAGGGGGGGCATTTGGACAGAGCGAGCAGTACTTC. It specifies CASSLRTGGAFGQSEQYF.

The CDR3 DNA sequence: TGTGCCAGCAGCTTGGCCAGACTAGCGGGCCAAGAGACCCAGTACTTC. Translating gives CASSLARLAGQETQYF. The V and J genes are TRBV11-2 and TRBJ2-5; 10 bases agree with TRBD2. The germline V gene encodes CDR1 SGHAT and CDR2 FQNNGV. CDR3 size: 16 residues. Trimming at V came to 3 bases and at J to 1 base, leaving 5 bases not matched to a gene.

This chain connects TRBV18 to TRBJ1-2; 7 nucleotides match TRBD1. This CDR3 is built from 13 residues. Germline CDR1 KGHSH, CDR2 LQKENI. The junction had 3 bases not matched to a gene; V was cut back by 2 bases and J by 6 bases. CDR3 protein: CASSPVTGDGYTF. Written as DNA, the CDR3 is TGTGCCAGCTCACCAGTTACAGGGGATGGCTACACCTTC.

The genes are TRBV27 and TRBJ1-6; D perhaps matches TRBD1 (5 bases). CDR1 MNHEY and CDR2 SMNVEV come from the germline V gene (reference sequence). The CDR3 consists of 16 residues. V was clipped by 4 bases and J by 5 bases, with 15 bases between them. CDR3 nucleotides: TGTGCCAGCAGTTATTCATCGGGACTAAATAATTCACCCCTCCACTTT. This sequence encodes CASSYSSGLNNSPLHF.

This clone has a handful of counts. This chain joins TRBV12-5 and TRBJ1-4; D not certain. This CDR3 comprises 13 residues. Germline lookup yields CDR1 LGHNT and CDR2 FRNRAP. Trimming pared 2 bases from V and 8 bases from J, leaving 9 bases between. The CDR3 region has the DNA TGTGCTAGTGGTTTGTTCACGCGGGAAAAACTGTTTTTT. This codes for CASGLFTREKLFF.

J is TRBJ2-1 and V is TRBV11-2, with a weak D call TRBD1 (6 bases). The CDR3 is 16 residues long. V lost 5 bases and J lost 0, with 14 bases in between. Germline CDR1 and CDR2: SGHAT and FQNNGV. The CDR3: CASSAPGGSSYNEQFF. In nucleotides, the CDR3 is TGTGCCAGCAGCGCCCCTGGGGGCAGCTCCTACAATGAGCAGTTCTTC.

The chain has TRBV10-3 and TRBJ2-1; 10 bases map to TRBD1. The CDR3 has 15 residues. Germline CDR1 reads ENHRY; CDR2 reads SYGVKD. Trimming at V came to 3 bases and at J to 8 bases, leaving 7 bases not matched to a gene. The CDR3, as DNA: TGTGCCATCAGTGATGCGGGACAGGGGAAATATGAGCAGTTCTTC. It translates to CAISDAGQGKYEQFF.

The chain uses TRBV12-3 or TRBV12-4 and TRBJ1-2, with 7 bases that match TRBD1. This CDR3 has 12 amino acids. V shed 6 bases, J shed 7 bases, and the junction held 5 bases outside the gene matches. CDR3 sequence: CASRSQGSGYTF. The CDR3 DNA is TGTGCCAGCAGGTCACAGGGGTCTGGCTACACCTTC.

The chain couples TRBV18 to TRBJ2-1; 9 positions match TRBD1. The CDR3 consists of 15 residues. Per germline, CDR1 KGHSH and CDR2 LQKENI. The V and J ends lost 3 bases and 8 bases, in that order; junction bases with no gene match: 8. The CDR3 sequence: CASSPGTGTADEQFF. The CDR3 DNA sequence: TGTGCCAGCTCACCCGGGACAGGGACTGCGGATGAGCAGTTCTTC.

The chain recombines TRBV14 with TRBJ1-1; possible D gene TRBD1, 5 bases. V lost 0 bases, J lost 1 base, and 18 bases lay in between. This CDR3 has 18 amino acids. CDR1 SGHDN and CDR2 FVKESK come from the germline V gene. CDR3 DNA sequence: TGTGCCAGCAGCCAAGATCGGGGGGTCTTAAGACGGAACACTGAAGCTTTCTTT. This encodes CASSQDRGVLRRNTEAFF.

CDR3 region: CASSLHNSAYGYTF. The CDR3 DNA follows: TGCGCCAGCAGCCTTCACAACAGTGCCTATGGCTACACCTTC. The gene calls are TRBV4-3 and TRBJ1-2; D is unresolved. CDR1 and CDR2 from the germline V gene are LGHNA and YSLEER. CDR3 length equals 14 residues. V dropped 4 bases and J dropped 4 bases, with 13 bases sitting between them.

The chain's CDR3 is CASSLVREQYF. In nucleotides, the CDR3 is TGTGCCAGCAGCTTAGTGAGGGAGCAGTACTTC. The rearrangement uses TRBV7-2 and TRBJ2-7, with D hard to call. Germline values: CDR1 SGHTA, CDR2 FQGNSA. Trimming shortened V by 1 base and J by 7 bases, and 5 bases separated the two germline ends. The CDR3 has 11 residues. The variable domain in full, with the rest retrieved from reference TRBV7-2 and TRBJ2-7, is GAGVSQSPSNKVTEKGKDVELRCDPISGHTALYWYRQSLGQGLEFLIYFQGNSAPDKSGLPSDRFSAERTGGSVSTLTIQRTQQEDSAVYLCASSLVREQYFGPGTRLTVT.

This clone has more than one count but fewer than ten. V is TRBV5-1 and J is TRBJ1-3; TRBD1 matches 7 bases. The CDR3 is 15 amino acids. Trimming at V came to 7 bases and at J to 0 bases, leaving 7 bases not matched to a gene. Germline values: CDR1 SGHRS, CDR2 YFSETQ. CDR3 region: CASRPGQHSGNTIYF. The CDR3 DNA is TGCGCCAGCCGGCCGGGACAGCACTCTGGAAACACCATATATTTT.